Each of the 19 T cell receptor beta chains below was sequenced from the same sample in a study of vaccination and CD4 T cells after COVID-19. Their antigen targets remain unknown. Treatment meaning: 10-day PBMC culture with coronavirus spike peptide pools or control peptides (ViraFEST assay). Sequenced with the Oncomine TCR Beta short-read assay was DNA taken from cultured CD4+ T cells. TCRdb used MiXCR to reprocess the PCR reads, holding one entry per CDR3 protein. The data hold roughly 7,000 distinct CDR3 sequences, with roughly 25% observed a single time. The specimen comprised CD4+ T cells from blood, cultured in vitro, sampled after SARS-CoV-2 vaccination. These receptors were taken from a human donor who had recovered from COVID-19.

By proportion, this clonotype is medium-sized. This sequence joins TRBV7-9 and TRBJ1-5; TRBD1 aligns across 8 bases. CDR3 length: 15 residues. Germline values: CDR1 SEHNR, CDR2 FQNEAQ (reference sequence). With V trimmed by 5 bases and J by 2 bases, 5 bases remained unmatched. CDR3 region: CASSRGQAGNQPQHF. The CDR3 nucleotides read TGTGCCAGCAGCCGGGGACAGGCGGGCAATCAGCCCCAGCATTTT.

This clonotype has only a few counts. The chain combines TRBV28 with TRBJ1-5; 7 nucleotides line up with TRBD1. Germline CDR1 is MDHEN and CDR2 is SYDVKM. Trimming removed 5 bases from V and 4 bases from J; junction bases left unmatched: 2. The CDR3 consists of 13 residues. CDR3 bases: TGTGCCAGCAGTCTACAGGGGAATCAGCCCCAGCATTTT. This gives the protein CASSLQGNQPQHF.

V is TRBV5-4 and J is TRBJ2-7; D gene uncertain. Germline V gene lookup returns CDR1 SGHNT and CDR2 YYREEE (reference sequence). This CDR3 is 14 amino acids long. V was shortened by 0 bases and J by 2 bases, with 9 bases between the two germline ends. The CDR3 reads CASSLEVGPYEQYF. CDR3 coding DNA: TGTGCCAGCAGCTTGGAAGTGGGCCCCTACGAGCAGTACTTC.

The chain joins TRBV25-1 to TRBJ2-4, with a possible D match to TRBD1 (5 bases). V lost 3 bases to trimming and J lost 1 base, with 10 bases between them. CDR3 size: 15 residues. The germline gives CDR1 MGHDK, CDR2 SYGVNS. CDR3 amino acids: CASSDAGRAKNIQYF. In DNA, the CDR3 is TGTGCCAGCAGTGACGCAGGGCGGGCCAAAAACATTCAGTACTTC.

A few counts support this clonotype. The chain has TRBV28 and TRBJ2-1; D tentatively fits TRBD1 or TRBD2 (6 bases each). CDR3 length equals 16 residues. Germline V gene data show CDR1 as MDHEN and CDR2 as SYDVKM. V gave up 6 bases and J gave up 4 bases, with 19 bases separating them. CDR3 nucleotides: TGTGCCAGCAGGCTACACCAAGGAGGGGGATACAATGAGCAGTTCTTC. Translated: CASRLHQGGGYNEQFF.

This chain connects TRBV28 to TRBJ1-1; D is uncertain. The V end lost 6 bases, the J end lost 0 bases, and 14 bases lay between the germline ends. Per germline, CDR1 MDHEN and CDR2 SYDVKM. The CDR3 contains 15 residues. Here the CDR3 DNA reads TGTGCCAGCAGCCCCCCGGGAGCTATGAACACTGAAGCTTTCTTT. It specifies CASSPPGAMNTEAFF.

This chain links TRBV19 with TRBJ1-3; TRBD1 is a possible D gene (5 bases). The CDR3 has 13 residues. Trimming shortened V by 9 bases and J by 4 bases, and 13 bases separated the two germline ends. CDR1 is LNHDA, CDR2 SQIVND, per germline (reference sequence). CDR3 nucleotide sequence: TGTGCCAGCCGTACAGGAGGAGGAAACACCATATATTTT. This encodes CASRTGGGNTIYF. Full variable domain (rest looked up from reference TRBV19 and TRBJ1-3): DGGITQSPKYLFRKEGQNVTLSCEQNLNHDAMYWYRQDPGQGLRLIYYSQIVNDFQKGDIAEGYSVSREKKESFPLTVTSAQKNPTAFYLCASRTGGGNTIYFGEGSWLTVV.

The V gene is TRBV23-1, the J gene TRBJ2-7; TRBD1 agrees at 8 bases. TRBV23-1 is an open reading frame whose function is uncertain. This CDR3 contains 15 residues. V gave up 6 bases and J gave up 0 bases; unmatched junction bases: 7. The CDR3 DNA reads as TGCGCCAGCAGACTGGGACAGGAGAGCTCCTACGAGCAGTACTTC. The encoded protein is CASRLGQESSYEQYF.

This clonotype is medium-sized within its sample. This chain uses TRBV6-5 with TRBJ1-2; a weak D match, TRBD1 (5 bases). The ends were cut back, 2 bases at V and 4 bases at J, with 14 bases in the middle. Germline V lookup: CDR1 MNHEY, CDR2 SVGAGI. The CDR3 loop spans 15 amino acids. In DNA form, the CDR3 reads TGTGCCAGCAGTTACGGGCAGGGTAGCCTCTATGGCTACACCTTC. It translates to CASSYGQGSLYGYTF.

The chain combines TRBV20-1 with TRBJ1-2; D unclear. Germline V CDR1 and CDR2: DFQATT, SNEGSKA (reference sequence). V was pared by 6 bases and J by 3 bases, with 17 bases between. The CDR3 totals 14 residues. CDR3 protein: CSAPSGGSDYGYTF. In DNA form, the CDR3 reads TGCAGTGCCCCAAGTGGTGGGTCAGACTATGGCTACACCTTC.

The chain has TRBV4-2 and TRBJ2-7, with 10 nucleotides matching TRBD1. Trimming cost V 0 bases and J 5 bases; bases outside gene matches: 7. The CDR3 length is 16 residues. Germline V lookup: CDR1 LGHNA, CDR2 YNFKEQ. CDR3 coding DNA: TGTGCCAGCAGCCAAGATACGGGACAGGGGTTCGACGAGCAGTACTTC. Protein sequence: CASSQDTGQGFDEQYF.

The chain uses TRBV4-2 and TRBJ1-5; possible D gene TRBD1, 5 bases. In germline, CDR1 is LGHNA, CDR2 YNFKEQ. This CDR3 spans 17 amino acids. Between the trimmed V and J ends, which lost 0 bases and 2 bases, there was a span of 14 bases. The CDR3: CASSQDPTVLGNQPQHF. The CDR3 DNA reads TGTGCCAGCAGCCAAGATCCGACAGTACTCGGCAATCAGCCCCAGCATTTT.

This clonotype is medium-sized within its sample. The V gene is TRBV19, the J gene TRBJ1-5; TRBD1 aligns across 10 bases. The trim removed 7 bases at V and 7 bases at J, leaving 4 bases unmatched. Germline V gene sequence: CDR1 LNHDA, CDR2 SQIVND (reference sequence). The CDR3 contains 13 residues. In DNA, the CDR3 is TGTGCCAGTAAGGGACAGGGGAAACAGCCCCAGCATTTT. Translating gives CASKGQGKQPQHF. The full variable domain, with the rest looked up from reference TRBV19 and TRBJ1-5, is DGGITQSPKYLFRKEGQNVTLSCEQNLNHDAMYWYRQDPGQGLRLIYYSQIVNDFQKGDIAEGYSVSREKKESFPLTVTSAQKNPTAFYLCASKGQGKQPQHFGDGTRLSIL.

Here the CDR3 reads CATSDFAGYGYTF. The DNA for the CDR3 is TGTGCCACCAGTGATTTTGCGGGCTATGGCTACACCTTC. The chain employs TRBV24-1 and TRBJ1-2; D unclear. Germline CDR1 and CDR2: KGHDR and SFDVKD. With 1 base removed from V and 4 bases from J, the gap between germline ends came to 6 bases. The length of the CDR3 is 13 residues.

This clonotype is judged large (0.1 to 1%). This chain links TRBV6-5 with TRBJ2-7; the match to TRBD2 covers 8 bases. The CDR3 extends over 17 amino acids. The J segment lost 4 bases and the V segment lost 0 bases, leaving 11 bases of the junction unmatched. CDR1 and CDR2 from the germline V gene are MNHEY and SVGAGI. CDR3 DNA sequence: TGTGCCAGCAGTTACTCGTTTGGGGCGGGGGGATTTTACGAGCAGTACTTC. Protein sequence: CASSYSFGAGGFYEQYF.

Within the sample, this clonotype is medium-sized. The chain couples TRBV20-1 to TRBJ2-5; 10 positions match TRBD2. The CDR3 loop spans 13 amino acids. V shed 5 bases and J 1 base; nucleotides not matched to a gene: 1. Germline values: CDR1 DFQATT, CDR2 SNEGSKA (reference sequence). This CDR3 reads CSAPSGSQETQYF. The CDR3 region has the DNA TGCAGTGCTCCTAGCGGGAGCCAAGAGACCCAGTACTTC.

The CDR3 DNA is TGTGCCAGCAGCTCACTCCTAAGAGGGGGGGCAGATACGCAGTATTTT. Residues: CASSSLLRGGADTQYF. The rearrangement joins TRBV27 to TRBJ2-3; D may be TRBD2 (7 bases). V was trimmed by 6 bases and J by 4 bases, leaving 20 bases between them. The CDR3 spans 16 residues. Germline values: CDR1 MNHEY, CDR2 SMNVEV (reference sequence).

In its sample, this clonotype was seen a few times. This chain joins TRBV6-2 or TRBV6-3 and TRBJ2-5, with 7 positions matching TRBD2. The CDR3 totals 14 residues. Germline-derived CDR1 and CDR2 are MNHEY and SVGEGT. Losses at the gene ends were 6 bases for V and 2 bases for J; bases not matched to a gene: 6. CDR3 in DNA: TGTGCCAGCAGATCAAGCGGGGAGCAAGAGACCCAGTACTTC. It encodes CASRSSGEQETQYF.

This clonotype was counted a few times. This sequence joins TRBV20-1 and TRBJ2-1, with 7 bases identical to TRBD2. This CDR3 has 19 residues. CDR1 and CDR2 (germline): DFQATT, SNEGSKA (reference sequence). The V and J ends lost 0 bases and 2 bases, in that order; junction bases with no gene match: 16. CDR3 region: CSARDLSGGSPGTYNEQFF. CDR3 in DNA: TGCAGTGCTAGAGATCTTTCCGGGGGGAGCCCAGGGACCTACAATGAGCAGTTCTTC.